This entry is about one T cell receptor beta chain. Antigen specificity is unknown. This record belongs to a study of cytomegalovirus exposure and HLA in healthy donors. Study-level results: V- and J-gene trimming in TCR beta was tied to a missense DCLRE1C variant by an analysis performed later. More clonal expansion characterized HLA-associated TCR beta chains than equally common others in a later analysis. Sequencing likely generated an artifact that appeared as a cluster of highly shared sequence variants. Previously analyzed data showed that most TCR beta V segments were productive at a frequency of about 87% or about 30%.

The germline gives CDR1 MNHNS, CDR2 SASEGT. V lost 1 base, J lost 3 bases, and 3 bases stayed unmatched. This CDR3 has 14 amino acids. PCR employed 60 Vbeta and 13 Jbeta primers. Measured with immunoSEQ multiplex PCR; TCRdb has only the in-frame clones, and not every one. The repertoire consists of 210,000 or so clones, with more than 60% occurring once and the leading ten covering around 2.9%. This receptor was obtained from a woman aged 55 to 70 in good health and CMV-seropositive. The chain couples TRBV6-1 to TRBJ2-7; the match to TRBD1 covers 7 bases. Sequenced input: PBMCs. The CDR3 protein is CASSEGDRLYEQYF. CDR3 DNA sequence: TGTGCCAGCAGTGAAGGGGACAGACTCTACGAGCAGTACTTC.